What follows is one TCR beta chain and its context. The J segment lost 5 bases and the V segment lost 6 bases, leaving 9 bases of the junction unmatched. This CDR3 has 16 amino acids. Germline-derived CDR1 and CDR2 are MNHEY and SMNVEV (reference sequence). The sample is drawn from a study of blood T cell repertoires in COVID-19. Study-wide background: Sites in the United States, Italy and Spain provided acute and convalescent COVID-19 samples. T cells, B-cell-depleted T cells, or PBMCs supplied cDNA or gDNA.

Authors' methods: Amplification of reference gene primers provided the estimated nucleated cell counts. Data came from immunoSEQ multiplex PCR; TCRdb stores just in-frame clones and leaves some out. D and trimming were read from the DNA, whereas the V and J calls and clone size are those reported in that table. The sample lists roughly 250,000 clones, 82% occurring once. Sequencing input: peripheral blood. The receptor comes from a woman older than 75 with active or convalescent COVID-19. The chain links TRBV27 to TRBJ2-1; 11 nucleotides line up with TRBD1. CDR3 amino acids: CASRKPGQGADNEQFF. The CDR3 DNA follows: TGTGCCAGCAGAAAGCCCGGACAGGGGGCCGACAATGAGCAGTTCTTC.